Below, one TCR beta chain is given with its context. This entry comes from a study of blood T cell repertoires in COVID-19. Across the study: The samples span acute and convalescent COVID-19 from the United States, Italy and Spain.

This CDR3 contains 15 residues. V was cut by 0 bases and J by 0 bases, with 9 bases left in between. Germline CDR1 and CDR2: SGHNT and YYREEE (reference sequence). Clones were read by immunoSEQ multiplex PCR, and TCRdb kept only the in-frame ones, dropping some. The profile shows 95,000 to 150,000 clones, around 84% of them singletons. Assignment of participants to cohorts was predicated upon participant-reported clinical history. Among Cohort 3 donors, those recovered had two negative PCRs, clearance, or symptom resolution. Material: PBMCs or T cells enriched from blood (not recorded which). The chain couples TRBV5-4 to TRBJ1-1, with D unresolved. The sequence derives from a woman aged 25-40 years who had recovered from COVID-19. CDR3 DNA sequence: TGTGCCAGCAGCTTGGACCCGCAGGTGAACACTGAAGCTTTCTTT. Translating gives CASSLDPQVNTEAFF. The full variable domain, with the rest looked up from reference TRBV5-4 and TRBJ1-1, is ETGVTQSPTHLIKTRGQQVTLRCSSQSGHNTVSWYQQALGQGPQFIFQYYREEENGRGNFPPRFSGLQFPNYSSELNVNALELDDSALYLCASSLDPQVNTEAFFGQGTRLTVV.